This TCR beta chain is drawn from a study of blood T cell repertoires in COVID-19. Turning to the study itself: From the United States, Italy and Spain came samples of acute and convalescent COVID-19. Sample material is recorded as cDNA or gDNA derived from T cells, B-cell-depleted T cells, or PBMCs.

Per the original methods: Amplification of reference gene primers was used by the study to estimate nucleated cell counts. Libraries were prepared by immunoSEQ multiplex PCR; TCRdb keeps only in-frame clonotypes and omits some of them. V, J and clone size derive from that table, while D and trimming were established from the DNA sequence. The sample includes 15,000 to 20,000 clones, about nine tenths of them seen just once. This clone was seen only once. The sequencing sample was made of peripheral blood. The sequence was collected from a human donor in a cohort sampled during active COVID-19.

Here the CDR3 DNA reads TGCGCCAGCAGCTTGACAGGGGGTTCCCACGAGCAGTACTTC. This encodes CASSLTGGSHEQYF. The J gene is TRBJ2-7, the V gene TRBV5-1, with 8 nucleotides matching TRBD1. The CDR3 extends over 14 amino acids. The V and J ends lost 1 base and 5 bases, in that order; junction bases with no gene match: 5. Germline V gene data show CDR1 as SGHRS and CDR2 as YFSETQ.